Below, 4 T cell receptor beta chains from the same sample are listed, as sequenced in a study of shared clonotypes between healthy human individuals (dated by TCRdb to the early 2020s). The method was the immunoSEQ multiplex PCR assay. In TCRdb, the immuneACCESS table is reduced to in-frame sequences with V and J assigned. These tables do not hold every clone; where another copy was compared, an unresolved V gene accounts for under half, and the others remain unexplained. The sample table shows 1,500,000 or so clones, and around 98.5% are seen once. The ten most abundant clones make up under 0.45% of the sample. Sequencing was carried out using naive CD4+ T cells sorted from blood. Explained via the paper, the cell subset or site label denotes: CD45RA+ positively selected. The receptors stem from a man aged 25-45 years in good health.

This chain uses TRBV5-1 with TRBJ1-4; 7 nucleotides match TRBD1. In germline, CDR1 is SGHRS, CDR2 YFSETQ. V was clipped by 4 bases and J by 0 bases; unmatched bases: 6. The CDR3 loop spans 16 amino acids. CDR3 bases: TGCGCCAGCAGCCCCGTCAGGGGGGCAACTAATGAAAAACTGTTTTTT. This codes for CASSPVRGATNEKLFF.

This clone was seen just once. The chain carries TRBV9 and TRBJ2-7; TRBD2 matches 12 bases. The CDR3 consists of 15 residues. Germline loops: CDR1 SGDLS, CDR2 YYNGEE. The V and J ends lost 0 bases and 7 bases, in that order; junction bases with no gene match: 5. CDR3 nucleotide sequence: TGTGCCAGCAGCGTAGGACTAGCGGGAGTTATTGAGCAGTACTTC. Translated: CASSVGLAGVIEQYF.

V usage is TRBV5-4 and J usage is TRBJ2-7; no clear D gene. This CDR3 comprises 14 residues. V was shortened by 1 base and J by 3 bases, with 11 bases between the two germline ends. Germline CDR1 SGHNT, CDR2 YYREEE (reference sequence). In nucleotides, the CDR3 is TGTGCCAGCAGCTTGAGCCCCTCCAACTACGAGCAGTACTTC. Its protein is CASSLSPSNYEQYF.

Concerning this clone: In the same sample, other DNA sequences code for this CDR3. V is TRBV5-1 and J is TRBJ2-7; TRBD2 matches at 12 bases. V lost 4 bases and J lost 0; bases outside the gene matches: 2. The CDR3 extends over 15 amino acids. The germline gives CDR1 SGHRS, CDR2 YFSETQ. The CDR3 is CASSTTSGSSYEQYF. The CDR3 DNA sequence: TGCGCCAGCAGCACGACTAGCGGGAGCTCCTACGAGCAGTACTTC.